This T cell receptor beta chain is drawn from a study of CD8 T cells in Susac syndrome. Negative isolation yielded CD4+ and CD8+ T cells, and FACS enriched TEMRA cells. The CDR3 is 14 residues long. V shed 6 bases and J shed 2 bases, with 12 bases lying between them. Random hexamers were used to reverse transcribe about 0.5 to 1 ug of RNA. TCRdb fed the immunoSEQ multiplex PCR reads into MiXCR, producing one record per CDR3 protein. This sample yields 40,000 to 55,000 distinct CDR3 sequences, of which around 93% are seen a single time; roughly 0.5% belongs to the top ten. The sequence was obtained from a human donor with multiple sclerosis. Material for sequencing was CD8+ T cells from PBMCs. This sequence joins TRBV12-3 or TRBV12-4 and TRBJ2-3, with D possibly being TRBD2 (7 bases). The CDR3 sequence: CASRWGGATDTQYF. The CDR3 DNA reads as TGTGCCAGCAGGTGGGGGGGGGCCACAGATACGCAGTATTTT.